Below, 11 T cell receptor beta chains from the same sample are listed, as sequenced in a study of control samples from healthy donors and cancer patients. Clones were read by immunoSEQ multiplex PCR, and TCRdb kept only the in-frame ones, dropping some. The sample consists of about 95,000 clones, roughly nine tenths of them appearing once. The sample consisted of blood. The receptor source for this set is an older woman in good health.

This chain connects TRBV19 to TRBJ1-1; D is uncertain. The CDR3 runs 14 residues. From germline, CDR1 is LNHDA and CDR2 SQIVND (reference sequence). The V end was cut by 3 bases, the J end by 1 base, with 9 bases between. In DNA, the CDR3 is TGTGCCAGTAGTATGCAACCGCCGAACACTGAAGCTTTCTTT. Translated: CASSMQPPNTEAFF.

The genes are TRBV6-5 and TRBJ2-7, with 10 bases identical to TRBD1. There are 15 residues in the CDR3. Germline loops: CDR1 MNHEY, CDR2 SVGAGI. Trimming removed 10 bases from V and 0 bases from J; junction bases left unmatched: 9. CDR3 amino acids: CATRDRGGSSYEQYF. In nucleotides, the CDR3 is TGTGCCACCCGGGACAGGGGCGGTAGCTCCTACGAGCAGTACTTC.

This clone was observed once. The gene calls are TRBV5-5 and TRBJ1-2; 8 positions agree with TRBD1. This CDR3 region has 17 residues. Germline V gene sequence: CDR1 SGHKS, CDR2 YYEKEE (reference sequence). V was clipped by 0 bases and J by 3 bases; unmatched bases: 10. CDR3 loop: CASSLVVAGGTYYGYTF. DNA for the CDR3: TGTGCCAGCAGCTTGGTAGTTGCAGGGGGCACCTACTATGGCTACACCTTC.

The rearrangement links TRBV19 to TRBJ1-5; D is unclear. Germline values: CDR1 LNHDA, CDR2 SQIVND (reference sequence). The ends were cut back, 0 bases at V and 0 bases at J, with 6 bases in the middle. The CDR3 is 15 residues long. The CDR3 protein is CASSIDSGSNQPQHF. The CDR3 nucleotides read TGTGCCAGTAGTATAGACAGCGGTAGCAATCAGCCCCAGCATTTT.

V usage is TRBV11-2 and J usage is TRBJ2-4; 7 nucleotides align to TRBD2. The junction had 6 bases not matched to a gene; V was cut back by 0 bases and J by 7 bases. Germline lookup yields CDR1 SGHAT and CDR2 FQNNGV. The CDR3 contains 15 residues. This chain's CDR3 is CASSLDRGSGNIQYF. The CDR3 DNA sequence: TGTGCCAGCAGCTTAGATCGGGGTAGCGGGAACATTCAGTACTTC. The variable domain in full, completed from reference TRBV11-2 and TRBJ2-4, reads EAGVAQSPRYKIIEKRQSVAFWCNPISGHATLYWYQQILGQGPKLLIQFQNNGVVDDSQLPKDRFSAERLKGVDSTLKIQPAKLEDSAVYLCASSLDRGSGNIQYFGAGTRLSVL.

This clone showed up just a few times. This rearrangement joins TRBV10-3 to TRBJ2-7; 13 bases map to TRBD2. Germline assignment: CDR1 ENHRY and CDR2 SYGVKD. After removal of 7 bases from V and 3 bases from J, the junction contained 3 bases not matched to a gene. There are 14 residues in the CDR3. The CDR3 DNA reads as TGTGCCATCAAACTAGCGGGGGGGGACTACGAGCAGTACTTC. Translation gives CAIKLAGGDYEQYF.

The sample holds a few counts of this clone. V gene TRBV11-2 combines with J gene TRBJ2-7, with TRBD1 identical over 12 bases. This CDR3 spans 17 amino acids. From germline, CDR1 is SGHAT and CDR2 FQNNGV. J was trimmed by 4 bases and V by 4 bases; bases with no gene match: 11. Here the CDR3 DNA reads TGTGCCAGCAGCTCGACTCCCGGGACAGGGGGCAAGTACGAGCAGTACTTC. It encodes CASSSTPGTGGKYEQYF. Full variable domain (missing parts from reference TRBV11-2 and TRBJ2-7): EAGVAQSPRYKIIEKRQSVAFWCNPISGHATLYWYQQILGQGPKLLIQFQNNGVVDDSQLPKDRFSAERLKGVDSTLKIQPAKLEDSAVYLCASSSTPGTGGKYEQYFGPGTRLTVT.

The table lists this clone with a count of one. V and J are TRBV10-3 and TRBJ2-1, with 7 bases matching TRBD2. The CDR3 has 15 amino acids. Per the germline V gene, CDR1 is ENHRY and CDR2 is SYGVKD. V trimming: 3 bases; J trimming: 6 bases; junction bases outside the gene matches: 8. Here the CDR3 reads CAISDLDWGGNEQFF. The CDR3 DNA sequence: TGTGCCATCAGTGATTTGGATTGGGGGGGCAATGAGCAGTTCTTC.

This chain uses TRBV30 with TRBJ1-1, with TRBD1 as a possible D gene (6 bases). The CDR3 totals 16 residues. V shed 3 bases and J shed 4 bases, with 21 bases lying between them. Germline V gene sequence: CDR1 GTSNPN, CDR2 SVGIG (reference sequence). The CDR3, as DNA: TGTGCCTGGAGATCAACCCAGAACAGGGTCTCCACTGAAGCTTTCTTT. Its protein is CAWRSTQNRVSTEAFF.

The chain has TRBV7-2 and TRBJ1-2; 7 bases fit TRBD1. The CDR3 sequence is 13 residues long. Germline V gene lookup returns CDR1 SGHTA and CDR2 FQGNSA. V lost 7 bases and J lost 2; bases outside the gene matches: 4. CDR3 loop: CASTTQGNYGYTF. Here the CDR3 DNA reads TGTGCCAGCACCACACAGGGGAACTATGGCTACACCTTC.

This rearrangement joins TRBV19 to TRBJ2-7; TRBD1 or TRBD2 may be the D gene (5 bases each). Trimming removed 3 bases from V and 3 bases from J, with 15 bases in between. CDR3 length equals 15 residues. The V gene's germline CDR1 is LNHDA and CDR2 SQIVND (reference sequence). The CDR3 reads CASSIGPGTSYEQYF. CDR3 DNA: TGTGCCAGTAGTATCGGACCCGGGACGAGCTACGAGCAGTACTTC.